This T cell receptor (beta chain) originates from a study of vaccination and CD4 T cells after COVID-19. For the study at large: Researchers treated control cultures with a CEFX pool, an HIV-1 Nef pool, or no peptide.

The treatment was: roughly 10-day PBMC culture with coronavirus spike peptide pools or control peptides (ViraFEST assay). In regard to this clonotype: Its antigen is not identified.

Germline loops: CDR1 DFQATT, CDR2 SNEGSKA (reference sequence). Germline trimming cut 4 bases from V and 6 bases from J; bases unmatched to any gene: 8. The CDR3 length is 14 residues. Cultured CD4+ T cell DNA was sequenced using the Oncomine TCR Beta short-read assay. Investigators isolated genomic DNA from cultured CD4+ T cells. TCRdb ran MiXCR on the PCR reads and lists one entry per CDR3 protein. The data hold tens of thousands of distinct CDR3 sequences, with 62% observed a single time. The chain is built from TRBV20-1 and TRBJ2-7, with 11 positions matching TRBD1. This TCR was recovered from a human donor who had recovered from COVID-19. Specimen: CD4+ T cells from blood, cultured in vitro. This CDR3 is CSAKTGTGGGEQYF. The CDR3 DNA reads as TGCAGTGCTAAAACCGGGACAGGGGGGGGCGAGCAGTACTTC.